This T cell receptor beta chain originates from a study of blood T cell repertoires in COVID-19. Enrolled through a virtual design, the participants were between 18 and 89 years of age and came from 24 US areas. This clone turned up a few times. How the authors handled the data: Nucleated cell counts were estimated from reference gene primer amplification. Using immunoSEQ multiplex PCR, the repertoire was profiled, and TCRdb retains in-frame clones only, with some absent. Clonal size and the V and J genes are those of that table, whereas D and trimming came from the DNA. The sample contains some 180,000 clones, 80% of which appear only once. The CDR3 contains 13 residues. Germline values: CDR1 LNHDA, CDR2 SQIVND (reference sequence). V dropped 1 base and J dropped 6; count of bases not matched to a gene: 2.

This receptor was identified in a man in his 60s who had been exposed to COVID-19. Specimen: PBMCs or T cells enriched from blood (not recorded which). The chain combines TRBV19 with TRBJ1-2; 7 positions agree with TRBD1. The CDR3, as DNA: TGTGCCAGTAGTATAGGAGGACAGGATGGCTACACCTTC. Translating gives CASSIGGQDGYTF.